These T cell receptor beta chains were read from a single sample in a study of yellow fever vaccine responses in identical twins. TCRdb ran MiXCR on the RT-PCR reads and lists one entry per CDR3 protein. The sample holds approximately 2,600 distinct CDR3 sequences; around 89% are singletons and the top ten take around 1.6%. The input for sequencing was T cells from blood (PBMCs), unsorted or a sorted subset (not recorded which), taken before or after yellow fever vaccination (not recorded which). These receptors were taken from a female donor who received the yellow fever vaccine. CDR3s leave out the opening cysteine and the closing phenylalanine or tryptophan. Fields, in order: V gene, J gene, clone size, CDR3 protein. Clone size is shown for a subset of rows, as once, few, many or a class of expanded clone.

TRBV29-1	TRBJ2-5	-	SVWTGQETQY
TRBV13	TRBJ2-3	-	ASTSGDSTDTQY
TRBV10-3	TRBJ2-1	-	AISQGAGLSDHEQF
TRBV23-1	TRBJ1-5	-	ASSQPQGWRSNQPQH
TRBV18	TRBJ1-5	-	ASSNSRDQPQH
TRBV7-9	TRBJ2-7	-	ASSPTGTSQEQY
TRBV12-1	TRBJ1-2	-	ASSFAGARYGYT
TRBV13	TRBJ2-6	-	ASRWLDSGANVLT
TRBV5-1	TRBJ1-6	once	ASSEGAGNSPLH
TRBV3-1	TRBJ2-7	-	ASSQGGRGYEQY
TRBV6-4	TRBJ1-2	-	ASSDSIQGAPGGYT
TRBV2	TRBJ2-1	once	ASSDLGGHEQF
TRBV5-6	TRBJ1-5	-	ASSFAGDNQPQH
TRBV7-6	TRBJ1-5	-	ASSLGLDQPQH